A selection of T cell receptor beta chains follows, all from one sample in a study of T cell responses to AZD1222 COVID-19 vaccine. Sequencing was performed with immunoSEQ multiplex PCR; in TCRdb, only in-frame clones are kept and a portion is missing. Of 150,000 to 200,000 clones listed, around 94% are singletons. The sample consisted of peripheral blood, taken on day 0 of AZD1222 vaccination. The receptors derive from an adult in good health. CDR3s include the opening cysteine and the closing phenylalanine or tryptophan. The D gene is left open where the match is weak. Expanded clones get a size class; other rows say once, few or many, or leave the size out.

d_gene,j_gene,v_gene,abundance,CDR3nt,CDR3aa
.,TRBJ1-1,TRBV11-2,.,TGTGCCAGCAGCACGCCCTCGGGGGGTGGAACTGAAGCTTTCTTT,CASSTPSGGGTEAFF
.,TRBJ1-1,TRBV29-1,.,TGCAGCGTTGAAACCGACAGGTTTGAAGCTTTCTTT,CSVETDRFEAFF
.,TRBJ1-4,TRBV7-9,.,TGTGCCAGCAGCCCGAAGGGTGGGACTAATGAAAAACTGTTTTTT,CASSPKGGTNEKLFF
.,TRBJ1-5,TRBV7-9,.,TGTGCCAGCAGCTTCGGAGAGCAGCCCCAGCATTTT,CASSFGEQPQHF
.,TRBJ2-6,TRBV5-1,.,TGCGCCAGCAGCTTGTTACCGACCTCTGGGGCCAACGTCCTGACTTTC,CASSLLPTSGANVLTF
.,TRBJ1-4,TRBV7-8,.,TGTGCCAGCAGCCCCGAAGGGCGGGAGGGTGAAAAACTGTTTTTT,CASSPEGREGEKLFF
TRBD2,TRBJ2-2,TRBV18,.,TGTGCCAGCTCACCACTAGCGGGCACCGGGGAGCTGTTTTTT,CASSPLAGTGELFF
TRBD1,TRBJ1-1,TRBV30,.,TGTGCCTGGAGTTCCGGGACAGGGGTTACCAATTTAGCTTTCTTT,CAWSSGTGVTNLAFF
TRBD1,TRBJ1-3,TRBV11-2,.,TGTGCCAGCAGCTTAGAGGGAACCGGGACAGATGGAAACACCATATATTTT,CASSLEGTGTDGNTIYF
TRBD2,TRBJ2-1,TRBV9,.,TGTGCCAGCAGCCCCCGACTAGCGGACTCCTACAATGAGCAGTTCTTC,CASSPRLADSYNEQFF
TRBD1,TRBJ1-1,TRBV12-5,.,TGTGCTAGTGGTTTGCCGATGGGACAGGCCAGGGGGAACACTGAAGCTTTCTTT,CASGLPMGQARGNTEAFF
.,TRBJ1-1,TRBV19,once,TGTGCCAGTACCTCGACAGGCGTGAACACTGAAGCTTTCTTT,CASTSTGVNTEAFF
.,TRBJ1-3,TRBV12-3/TRBV12-4,.,TGTGCCAGCAGTTTCGCGGCCCTGAACACCATATATTTT,CASSFAALNTIYF
.,TRBJ1-6,TRBV12-3/TRBV12-4,.,TGTGCCAGCAGTTTTCCTAATTCACCCCTCCACTTT,CASSFPNSPLHF
TRBD2,TRBJ2-7,TRBV3-1/TRBV3-2,.,TGTGCCAGCAGCCAAGCGAGCGGGAGGACCTACGAGCAGTACTTC,CASSQASGRTYEQYF
.,TRBJ1-1,TRBV10-3,once,TGTGCCATCAGTCGGGGTGGGGGTACACCGAACACTGAAGCTTTCTTT,CAISRGGGTPNTEAFF
.,TRBJ1-2,TRBV18,.,TGTGCCAGCTCACCAGGGAACTCCAACTATGGCTACACCTTC,CASSPGNSNYGYTF
.,TRBJ1-5,TRBV30,.,TGTGCCTGGAGTGTACTACACAAGGGGCCCCAGCATTTT,CAWSVLHKGPQHF
.,TRBJ2-4,TRBV15,.,TGTGCCACCAGCAGGACCGGACAGACTCTAGCCAAAAACATTCAGTACTTC,CATSRTGQTLAKNIQYF
TRBD1,TRBJ1-6,TRBV6-5,.,TGTGCCAGCCCCTCAGGGGGCGGGTATAATTCACCCCTCCACTTT,CASPSGGGYNSPLHF
.,TRBJ1-5,TRBV5-1,.,TGCGCCAGCAGCCCCGACGAAAGCAATCAGCCCCAGCATTTT,CASSPDESNQPQHF
.,TRBJ1-5,TRBV18,once,TGTGCCAGCTCCCTACGGCTCAATCAGCCCCAGCATTTT,CASSLRLNQPQHF
.,TRBJ2-3,TRBV19,.,TGTGCCAGTAGGGTAAGCGGTAGCACAGATACGCAGTATTTT,CASRVSGSTDTQYF
.,TRBJ1-6,TRBV3-1/TRBV3-2,.,TGTGCCAGCAGCCAAGGGCAGGTTGGAACTCCAAATTCACCCCTCCACTTT,CASSQGQVGTPNSPLHF
.,TRBJ2-1,TRBV11-2,once,TGTGCCAGCAGCTTCCTAGCGTCCGTGTCGTACAATGAGCAGTTCTTC,CASSFLASVSYNEQFF
.,TRBJ1-3,TRBV7-2,.,TGTGCCAGCAGCTTATCGGCAGGGAGGTCTGGAAACACCATATATTTT,CASSLSAGRSGNTIYF
TRBD2,TRBJ2-1,TRBV6-5,once,TGTGCCAGCTGCGGACTAGCGGCCCTTAGAGATGAGCAGTTCTTC,CASCGLAALRDEQFF
TRBD2,TRBJ2-1,TRBV4-1,once,TGCGCCAGCAGCCAAGGACTAGCGCAGAATGAGCAGTTCTTC,CASSQGLAQNEQFF
.,TRBJ1-2,TRBV12-3/TRBV12-4,few,TGTGCCAGCAGCCAGACAGCAGCAACCTTC,CASSQTAATF
.,TRBJ2-3,TRBV6-4,.,TGTGCCAGCAGATTTTGTCGAGATCGCGCAGATACGCAGTATTTT,CASRFCRDRADTQYF
.,TRBJ2-1,TRBV3-1/TRBV3-2,.,TGTGCCAGCAGCCAAGATTGGCCGGTCCGAGAGCAGTTCTTC,CASSQDWPVREQFF
TRBD2,TRBJ2-5,TRBV11-3,.,TGTGCCAGCAGCTTTAGTAGCGGGAGCCGAGAGACCCAGTACTTC,CASSFSSGSRETQYF
.,TRBJ2-5,TRBV11-2,.,TGTGCCAGCAGCTTCAGGGAGACCCAGTACTTC,CASSFRETQYF
.,TRBJ1-4,TRBV7-2,.,TGTGCCAGCAGCTTAGCCGGGGGGACTAATGAAAAACTGTTTTTT,CASSLAGGTNEKLFF
.,TRBJ2-7,TRBV2,.,TGTGCCAGCAGGGGAAACTACCATACCTCCTACGAGCAGTACTTC,CASRGNYHTSYEQYF
TRBD1,TRBJ1-1,TRBV6-5,.,TGTGCCAGCGGGGGACAGGGTGGAGGCACTGAAGCTTTCTTT,CASGGQGGGTEAFF
.,TRBJ1-1,TRBV6-5,.,TGTGCCAGCAGTTACTACACACAGGGCCGGGGTGAAGCTTTCTTT,CASSYYTQGRGEAFF
TRBD1,TRBJ1-5,TRBV7-8,.,TGTGCCAGCAGTGGACAGGGGTTGAGCAATCAGCCCCAGCATTTT,CASSGQGLSNQPQHF
TRBD2,TRBJ2-3,TRBV24-1,.,TGTGCCACCAGTTCGGGGGGTATGAGCACAGATACGCAGTATTTT,CATSSGGMSTDTQYF
.,TRBJ1-1,TRBV30,.,TGTGCCTGGAACCCGACAGGGAACACTGAAGCTTTCTTT,CAWNPTGNTEAFF
.,TRBJ2-3,TRBV19,once,TGTGCCAGTAGTATAGGTCGCGGAATTAGCACAGATACGCAGTATTTT,CASSIGRGISTDTQYF
TRBD2,TRBJ2-7,TRBV5-1,.,TGCGCCAGCAGCTGGGGGACTAGCGCAAACTACGAGCAGTACTTC,CASSWGTSANYEQYF
TRBD2,TRBJ2-3,TRBV7-9,.,TGTGCCAGCAGCTTTTCGGGAGGAGGAGATACGCAGTATTTT,CASSFSGGGDTQYF
TRBD1,TRBJ1-4,TRBV6-5,.,TGTGCCAGCAGACCGCAGGGGGCGGGGAACGAAAAACTGTTTTTT,CASRPQGAGNEKLFF
.,TRBJ1-2,TRBV25-1,.,TGTGCCAGCCTCGCGGGGAACTATGGCTACACCTTC,CASLAGNYGYTF
TRBD2,TRBJ2-5,TRBV20-1,few,TGCAGTGCTAGTTCGTTTCCTAGCGGAGAGACCCAGTACTTC,CSASSFPSGETQYF
.,TRBJ2-3,TRBV20-1,.,TGCAGTGCCCGAAGGACAGATACGCAGTATTTT,CSARRTDTQYF
.,TRBJ2-3,TRBV3-1/TRBV3-2,.,TGTGCCAGCAGCCAAGATGGTATAGGAATTGTAGATACGCAGTATTTT,CASSQDGIGIVDTQYF
.,TRBJ2-7,TRBV7-9,.,TGTGCCAGCAGCTTAGTGCCCAGGGACTCCCTTTCCTACGAGCAGTACTTC,CASSLVPRDSLSYEQYF
TRBD1,TRBJ1-2,TRBV16,.,TGTGCCAGCAGCCCCGGGACAGGGGACTATGGCTACACCTTC,CASSPGTGDYGYTF
TRBD1,TRBJ1-2,TRBV19,.,TGTGCCAGTAGTCCTGCACAGGGGGTGTCTGGCTACACCTTC,CASSPAQGVSGYTF
.,TRBJ2-1,TRBV2,.,TGTGCCAGCAGTTCCCGGTGGAATGAGCAGTTCTTC,CASSSRWNEQFF
.,TRBJ2-6,TRBV10-3,.,TGTGCCATCAGGGACCTAAACTCTGGGGCCAACGTCCTGACTTTC,CAIRDLNSGANVLTF
TRBD2,TRBJ2-5,TRBV5-1,.,TGCGCCAGCAGCCCTACTAGCGGGAGGGCAGAGACCCAGTACTTC,CASSPTSGRAETQYF
TRBD2,TRBJ2-5,TRBV7-6,.,TGTGCCAGCAGCGATCAAGGGGCGGGAGGAAGCCGTAGCGAGACCCAGTACTTC,CASSDQGAGGSRSETQYF